This TCR beta chain was sequenced during a study of T-cell memory formation after mild COVID-19. Study-wide context: Among the donors, TCR clusters were largely specific to each donor.

Using its own MiXCR run on the 5' RACE reads, TCRdb lists one record per CDR3 protein. Of almost 550,000 distinct CDR3 sequences listed, about 20% are singletons. The CDR3 extends over 15 amino acids. J was trimmed by 8 bases and V by 2 bases; bases with no gene match: 8. Germline-derived CDR1 and CDR2 are SGDLS and YYNGEE. Comment on this clonotype: Its antigen is unidentified.

Study-wide results and caveats: CD4/CD8 balance held among clones contracting day 15 to 85, and later expanders leaned CD4+. Pre-infection memory carried some responding clones, suggesting that cross-reactive memory joined.

This rearrangement joins TRBV9 to TRBJ1-2, with TRBD1 matching over 11 bases. Sequencing used PBMCs or a T cell subset sorted from them (not recorded which). This TCR was sampled from an adult woman who had mild COVID-19 (a few samples of this study predate the infection). Cell type and time point are not known. For the CDR3, the DNA is TGTGCCAGCAGCGTGGACAGGGGGCAGCTGTTGGGCTACACCTTC. Its translation is CASSVDRGQLLGYTF.